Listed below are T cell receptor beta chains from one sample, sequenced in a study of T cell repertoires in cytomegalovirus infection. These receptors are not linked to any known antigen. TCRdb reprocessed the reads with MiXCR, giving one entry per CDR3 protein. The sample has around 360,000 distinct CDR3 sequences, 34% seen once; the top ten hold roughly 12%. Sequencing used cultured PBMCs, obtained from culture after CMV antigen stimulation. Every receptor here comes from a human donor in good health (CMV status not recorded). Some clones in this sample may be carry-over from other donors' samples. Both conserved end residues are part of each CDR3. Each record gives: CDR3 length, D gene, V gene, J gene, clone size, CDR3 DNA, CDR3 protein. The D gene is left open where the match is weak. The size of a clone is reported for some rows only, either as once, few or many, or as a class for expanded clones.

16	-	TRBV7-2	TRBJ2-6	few	TGTGCCAGCAGCTTAGGCCAACACTCTGGGGCCAACGTCCTGACTTTC	CASSLGQHSGANVLTF
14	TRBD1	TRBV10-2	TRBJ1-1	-	TGCGCCAGCAGAACCACAGGGGCGAGCACTGAAGCTTTCTTT	CASRTTGASTEAFF
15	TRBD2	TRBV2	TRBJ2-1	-	TGTGCCAGCAGTGAAAGGGCTAGCGGTTACAATGAGCAGTTCTTC	CASSERASGYNEQFF
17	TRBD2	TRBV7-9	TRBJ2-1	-	TGTGCCAGCAGCTTAGCTAGCGGGAGGCAAACCGACAATGAGCAGTTCTTC	CASSLASGRQTDNEQFF
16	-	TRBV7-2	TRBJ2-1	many	TGTGCCAGCAGCCAATCGGGCCAAAGCTCCTACAATGAGCAGTTCTTC	CASSQSGQSSYNEQFF
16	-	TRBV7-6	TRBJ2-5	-	TGTGCCAGCAGCTATGCGCGGACAGAGCATCAAGAGACCCAGTACTTC	CASSYARTEHQETQYF
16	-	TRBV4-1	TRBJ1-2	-	TGCGCCAGCAGCCAAGTTCAGAAAGACGGGCACTATGGCTACACCTTC	CASSQVQKDGHYGYTF
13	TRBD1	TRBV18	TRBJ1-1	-	TGTGCCAGCTCACCGGCAGGGGGGACTGAAGCTTTCTTT	CASSPAGGTEAFF
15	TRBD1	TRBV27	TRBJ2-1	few	TGTGCCAGCAGTAAGGACAGGGGGAATCAAAATGAGCAGTTCTTC	CASSKDRGNQNEQFF
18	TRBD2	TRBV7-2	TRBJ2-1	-	TGTGCCAGCAGCTTAGTCAAGCTAGCGGGAGGGCTCCACAATGAGCAGTTCTTC	CASSLVKLAGGLHNEQFF
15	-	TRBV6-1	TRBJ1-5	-	TGTGCCAGCATATCCCAGGGGTATAGCAATCAGCCCCAGCATTTT	CASISQGYSNQPQHF
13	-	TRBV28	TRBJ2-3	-	TGTGCCAGCAGGGACAGCGCCACAGATACGCAGTATTTT	CASRDSATDTQYF
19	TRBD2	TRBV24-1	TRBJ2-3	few	TGTGCCACCAGTGGCTCTAGCGGGAGGTTTATGGATTCCACAGATACGCAGTATTTT	CATSGSSGRFMDSTDTQYF